The 17 T cell receptor beta chains presented below share a single source sample, sequenced in a study of cytomegalovirus exposure and HLA in healthy donors. TCRdb keeps only in-frame clones here, not all; method: immunoSEQ multiplex PCR. Altogether 82,000 or so clones are present, roughly 94% being singletons, with the ten largest covering around 0.69%. Sequenced sample: PBMCs. These receptors came from a woman aged 18-29 years in good health and CMV-seronegative.

The rearrangement joins TRBV6-1 to TRBJ2-7; 9 positions match TRBD1. The CDR3 has 12 residues. Germline CDR1 and CDR2: MNHNS and SASEGT. The V segment lost 6 bases and the J segment 6 bases; nucleotides outside the gene matches: 3. CDR3 in DNA: TGTGCCAGCAGACAGGGGGCTGTCGAGCAGTACTTC. This gives the protein CASRQGAVEQYF.

This chain connects TRBV20-1 to TRBJ1-2; maybe TRBD1 (6 bases). This CDR3 comprises 11 residues. Germline V gives CDR1 DFQATT, CDR2 SNEGSKA (reference sequence). Trimming removed 5 bases from V and 8 bases from J, with 12 bases in between. CDR3 bases: TGCAGTGCTGTGACAGGAAGAGGCTACACCTTC. It codes for CSAVTGRGYTF.

This chain uses TRBV5-6 with TRBJ1-1, with D perhaps matching TRBD1 (5 bases). The germline CDR1 and CDR2 sequences are SGHDT and YYEEEE. The V and J ends lost 0 bases and 0 bases respectively, with 9 bases between them. There are 15 residues in the CDR3. CDR3 sequence (DNA): TGTGCCAGCAGCTTGGGGCCCAGGGTGAACACTGAAGCTTTCTTT. Translated: CASSLGPRVNTEAFF.

The V and J genes are TRBV7-9 and TRBJ2-1; TRBD2 matches at 10 bases. The trim removed 5 bases at V and 8 bases at J, leaving 6 bases unmatched. The V gene's germline CDR1 is SEHNR and CDR2 FQNEAQ (reference sequence). This CDR3 spans 14 amino acids. For the CDR3, the DNA is TGTGCCAGCAGCCCCAAGCGGGAGGGCCATGAGCAGTTCTTC. Translating gives CASSPKREGHEQFF. Together with reference TRBV7-9 and TRBJ2-1, the CDR3 gives the full variable domain: DTGVSQNPRHKITKRGQNVTFRCDPISEHNRLYWYRQTLGQGPEFLTYFQNEAQLEKSRLLSDRFSAERPKGSFSTLEIQRTEQGDSAMYLCASSPKREGHEQFFGPGTRLTVL.

The rearrangement joins TRBV7-2 to TRBJ2-2; TRBD1 matches at 7 bases. Unmatched junction bases numbered 7, after V lost 4 bases and J lost 2 bases. CDR3 length: 16 residues. Germline V CDR1 and CDR2: SGHTA, FQGNSA. CDR3 loop: CASSSMRTGNTGELFF. DNA for the CDR3: TGTGCCAGCAGCTCCATGAGGACAGGAAACACCGGGGAGCTGTTTTTT.

The CDR3 bases are TGCGCCAGCAGCCAAGATGCCAGCGAAGAGACCCAGTACTTC. This sequence encodes CASSQDASEETQYF. The chain employs TRBV4-3 and TRBJ2-5; D not certain. The germline gives CDR1 LGHNA, CDR2 YSLEER. The CDR3 loop spans 14 amino acids. V lost 0 bases and J lost 3, with 8 bases in between.

The chain uses TRBV6-5 and TRBJ1-4, with 8 bases fitting TRBD1. Germline lookup yields CDR1 MNHEY and CDR2 SVGAGI. This CDR3 is built from 15 residues. The junction had 9 bases not matched to a gene; V was cut back by 5 bases and J by 7 bases. CDR3 amino acids: CASSTQGAPGEKLFF. DNA of the CDR3: TGTGCCAGCAGTACTCAGGGGGCGCCGGGTGAAAAACTGTTTTTT.

This clone came up once. J is TRBJ2-3 and V is TRBV18, with 8 bases identical to TRBD2. Germline trimming cut 0 bases from V and 0 bases from J; bases unmatched to any gene: 8. This CDR3 comprises 18 residues. Germline lookup yields CDR1 KGHSH and CDR2 LQKENI. The CDR3 sequence is CASSPPWTASGSTDTQYF. CDR3 DNA sequence: TGTGCCAGCTCACCACCGTGGACGGCTAGCGGGAGCACAGATACGCAGTATTTT.

The chain couples TRBV29-1 to TRBJ1-5; weak D call: TRBD1 (5 bases). From germline, CDR1 is SQVTM and CDR2 ANQGSEA. The CDR3 contains 14 residues. V lost 6 bases to trimming and J lost 4 bases, with 16 bases between them. The chain's CDR3 is CSVVGGGPNQPQHF. For the CDR3, the DNA is TGCAGCGTCGTGGGCGGGGGTCCGAATCAGCCCCAGCATTTT. Based on the CDR3 plus reference TRBV29-1 and TRBJ1-5, the full variable domain is SAVISQKPSRDICQRGTSLTIQCQVDSQVTMMFWYRQQPGQSLTLIATANQGSEATYESGFVIDKFPISRPNLTFSTLTVSNMSPEDSSIYLCSVVGGGPNQPQHFGDGTRLSIL.

This chain uses TRBV6-5 with TRBJ2-1; tentatively, D is TRBD2 (7 bases). This CDR3 has 16 residues. Germline assignment: CDR1 MNHEY and CDR2 SVGAGI. V lost 2 bases to trimming and J lost 0 bases, with 11 bases between them. The CDR3, as DNA: TGTGCCAGCAGTTACGAGGGGGGGAACTCCTACAATGAGCAGTTCTTC. Its protein product is CASSYEGGNSYNEQFF.

This clone was recorded only once. The junction and the germline gene differ at one end; a read error may be behind it. This chain joins TRBV27 and TRBJ1-1; D gene ambiguous. There are 13 residues in the CDR3. Per the germline V gene, CDR1 is MNHEY and CDR2 is SMNVEV (reference sequence). CDR3 amino acids: CVSSWAEGTEAFF. Here the CDR3 DNA reads TGTGTCAGCAGTTGGGCCGAGGGCACTGAAGCTTTCTTT.

The V call is TRBV7-2, the J call TRBJ2-2, with TRBD2 as a possible D gene (6 bases). Deletions cut 2 bases from V and 7 bases from J, with 14 bases between. Germline values: CDR1 SGHTA, CDR2 FQGNSA. This CDR3 has 15 residues. CDR3 nucleotides: TGTGCCAGCAGCTTAAGGGTAGGGGACTTCGGGGAGCTGTTTTTT. It is translated as CASSLRVGDFGELFF.

V gene TRBV7-2 combines with J gene TRBJ2-1; 9 nucleotides match TRBD2. The length of the CDR3 is 13 residues. V lost 5 bases, J lost 9 bases, and 5 bases stayed unmatched. Per the germline V gene, CDR1 is SGHTA and CDR2 is FQGNSA. CDR3 sequence: CASSAGGHGEQFF. The DNA for the CDR3 is TGTGCCAGCAGCGCGGGGGGGCATGGTGAGCAGTTCTTC.

The CDR3 reads CASSIPGTKLTGELFF. CDR3 nucleotide sequence: TGTGCCAGCAGCATTCCCGGGACTAAACTCACCGGGGAGCTGTTTTTT. This chain links TRBV7-2 with TRBJ2-2; TRBD2 agrees at 7 bases. This CDR3 is built from 16 residues. The V gene's germline CDR1 is SGHTA and CDR2 FQGNSA. The V and J ends lost 5 bases and 4 bases, in that order; junction bases with no gene match: 10.

The V call is TRBV4-1, the J call TRBJ1-2, with D uncertain. The V end lost 2 bases, the J end lost 7 bases, and 11 bases lay between the germline ends. The V gene's germline CDR1 is MGHRA and CDR2 YSYEKL. The CDR3 sequence is 13 residues long. Here the CDR3 DNA reads TGCGCCAGCAGCCAAATCGGGGTTGGTGGCTACACCTTC. This translates into CASSQIGVGGYTF.

This clone was counted once. The V call is TRBV4-3, the J call TRBJ1-2; 10 bases are shared with TRBD1. The CDR3 spans 15 residues. V was clipped by 3 bases and J by 3 bases; unmatched bases: 4. Germline V gene lookup returns CDR1 LGHNA and CDR2 YSLEER. Written as DNA, the CDR3 is TGCGCCAGCAGCCACAGACAGGGGGCGGACTATGGCTACACCTTC. It yields the protein CASSHRQGADYGYTF.

The rearrangement joins TRBV6-5 to TRBJ2-3; 7 bases agree with TRBD1. The junction had 4 bases not matched to a gene; V was cut back by 2 bases and J by 5 bases. The CDR3 has 14 residues. CDR1 and CDR2 (germline): MNHEY, SVGAGI. CDR3 amino acids: CASSYRGLGDTQYF. CDR3 coding DNA: TGTGCCAGCAGTTACAGGGGGCTGGGAGATACGCAGTATTTT.